A selection of T cell receptor beta chains follows, all from one sample in a study of blood T cell repertoires in COVID-19. The repertoire was sequenced with immunoSEQ multiplex PCR; TCRdb's copy has only in-frame clones and lacks some. The sample includes under 500,000 clones, 85% to 90% of them seen just once. The material sequenced was PBMCs or T cells enriched from blood (not recorded which). Source of these receptors: a man aged 25 to 45 who had recovered from COVID-19. Each CDR3 is given with its conserved first and last residue. D genes are given only for firm matches. Size is stated for part of the rows, as once, few or many counts, or as a class when the clone is expanded.

D gene	V gene	clone size	J gene	CDR3 DNA	CDR3 protein
TRBD1	TRBV3-1/TRBV3-2	NA	TRBJ1-1	TGTGCCAGCAGCCCGGGAACAGGGGATACTGAAGCTTTCTTT	CASSPGTGDTEAFF
NA	TRBV29-1	NA	TRBJ2-1	TGCAGCGGGGTTCGAGCGGGTCATGAGCAGTTCTTC	CSGVRAGHEQFF
TRBD1	TRBV4-2	NA	TRBJ1-2	TGTGCCAGCAGCCAAGGGAACAGGGGGGGAATGGATGGCTACACCTTC	CASSQGNRGGMDGYTF
NA	TRBV30	NA	TRBJ2-5	TGTGCCTGGAGTGAGAACGGGAATGGAGAGACCCAGTACTTC	CAWSENGNGETQYF
NA	TRBV28	NA	TRBJ1-1	TGTGCCAGCAGCCGAGGGACACCCACTGAAGCTTTCTTT	CASSRGTPTEAFF
NA	TRBV5-4	once	TRBJ1-4	TGTGCCAGCAGCCTTGGGGGGGTGAATAATGAAAAACTGTTTTTT	CASSLGGVNNEKLFF
TRBD1	TRBV28	NA	TRBJ2-1	TGTGCCAGCAGTTTAAGGGACAGGGCCTACAATGAGCAGTTCTTC	CASSLRDRAYNEQFF
NA	TRBV7-9	NA	TRBJ1-5	TGTGCCAGCAGCTCCGACAGATATCAGCCCCAGCATTTT	CASSSDRYQPQHF
NA	TRBV30	NA	TRBJ1-1	TGTGCCTGGAGTGTATCAGGGGTTACTGAGGCTTTCTTT	CAWSVSGVTEAFF
NA	TRBV19	NA	TRBJ1-5	TGTGCCAGTAGTTCCCAGGGTTTTGGCCAGCCCCAGCATTTT	CASSSQGFGQPQHF
TRBD1	TRBV5-1	NA	TRBJ2-7	TGCGCCAGCAGCCTGGACAGGACCTACGAGCAGTACTTC	CASSLDRTYEQYF
NA	TRBV29-1	NA	TRBJ1-2	TGCAGCGTTCATTTCGGCAGGGGTCCTCTCGGCTATGGCTACACCTTC	CSVHFGRGPLGYGYTF
NA	TRBV10-3	NA	TRBJ2-5	TGTGCCATCGGGGCTGACTACCAAGAGACCCAGTACTTC	CAIGADYQETQYF
TRBD1	TRBV6-1	NA	TRBJ1-2	TGTGCCAGCAGTGACCAACAGGGGGCGGGTGGCTACACCTTC	CASSDQQGAGGYTF
TRBD1	TRBV20-1	once	TRBJ1-5	TGCAGTGCTACCGACAGGGGTACCCAGCATTTT	CSATDRGTQHF
TRBD2	TRBV5-6	few	TRBJ2-7	TGTGCCAGCGCGACGATAGGGGGACTAGCGGCCTCCTACGAGCAGTACTTC	CASATIGGLAASYEQYF
TRBD1	TRBV18	NA	TRBJ2-6	TGTGCCAGCTCAGGACAGGGGGCAGAGAAAGGGGCCAACGTCCTGACTTTC	CASSGQGAEKGANVLTF
TRBD1	TRBV2	NA	TRBJ1-5	TGTGCCAGCAGGGAAGGGACAGGCGTTACTCAGCCCCAGCATTTT	CASREGTGVTQPQHF
NA	TRBV11-2	NA	TRBJ1-1	TGTGCCAGCAGCTTATGGCAGGGGAGCACTGAAGCTTTCTTT	CASSLWQGSTEAFF
NA	TRBV12-3/TRBV12-4	NA	TRBJ2-7	TGTGCCAGCAGTTCCTTCTACGAGCAGTACTTC	CASSSFYEQYF
TRBD2	TRBV2	NA	TRBJ2-3	TGTGCCAGCAGCCCACTAGCGGGAGGGTCAGATACGCAGTATTTT	CASSPLAGGSDTQYF
NA	TRBV30	few	TRBJ1-1	TGTGCCTGGAGTCTCACTGAAGCTTTCTTT	CAWSLTEAFF
TRBD1	TRBV29-1	NA	TRBJ1-1	TGCAGCGCCTACAGGGGAGGCACTGAAGCTTTCTTT	CSAYRGGTEAFF
NA	TRBV28	NA	TRBJ2-3	TGTGCCAGCAGTTTGACGGGACTCACAGATACGCAGTATTTT	CASSLTGLTDTQYF
TRBD2	TRBV30	NA	TRBJ2-3	TGTGCCTGGAGCAGGGCTAGCGGGAGAGATACGCAGTATTTT	CAWSRASGRDTQYF
TRBD2	TRBV7-9	NA	TRBJ2-7	TGTGCCAGCAGCCCCCTAGCGGGAGCGTACGAGCAGTACTTC	CASSPLAGAYEQYF
NA	TRBV19	few	TRBJ1-2	TGTGCCAGTAGTGAAGGGGAGGGATATGGCTACACCTTC	CASSEGEGYGYTF
NA	TRBV24-1	NA	TRBJ2-1	TGTGCCACCAGTGGGGAGTATGAGCAGTTCTTC	CATSGEYEQFF
NA	TRBV11-2	NA	TRBJ1-4	TGTGCCAGCAGCTTTGGCACGGGAGGTGAAAAACTGTTTTTT	CASSFGTGGEKLFF
TRBD2	TRBV11-2	NA	TRBJ2-7	TGTGCCAGCAGCTTGCTAGCGGGCTACGAGCAGTACTTC	CASSLLAGYEQYF
TRBD1	TRBV10-3	once	TRBJ2-3	TGTGCCATCAGTGTACAGGGGAGAGATACGCAGTATTTT	CAISVQGRDTQYF
NA	TRBV2	NA	TRBJ1-1	TGTGCCAGCAGTTTAAGAAGCCTGAACACTGAAGCTTTCTTT	CASSLRSLNTEAFF
TRBD1	TRBV6-5	NA	TRBJ2-7	TGTGCCAGCAGTAGGGACAGGGGTGGCCACGAGCAGTACTTC	CASSRDRGGHEQYF
NA	TRBV7-8	NA	TRBJ2-1	TGTGCCAGCAGCTTCGGGATCAAGGACAGCCACCCGTTCTTC	CASSFGIKDSHPFF
NA	TRBV10-1	NA	TRBJ1-4	TGCGCCAGCAGTAAGCGCCCCGGAGAAAAACTGTTTTTT	CASSKRPGEKLFF
TRBD1	TRBV28	once	TRBJ1-6	TGTGCCAGCAGTGTACAGGGGGAGTCCCTCCACTTT	CASSVQGESLHF
TRBD1	TRBV5-1	NA	TRBJ2-5	TGCGCCAGCAGCATAGCGACAGGGCTTCAAGAGACCCAGTACTTC	CASSIATGLQETQYF
TRBD2	TRBV2	NA	TRBJ2-5	TGTGCCAGCGGGACTAGACAAGAGACCCAGTACTTC	CASGTRQETQYF
NA	TRBV4-1	NA	TRBJ2-4	TGCGCCAGCAGCCATTTCCAACAGGGAACTACTTTACTAACAACAGCCAAAAACATTCAGTACTTC	CASSHFQQGTTLLTTAKNIQYF
NA	TRBV6-1	once	TRBJ2-1	TGTGCCAGCAGTGAATTGGGGCTTTACTACAATGAGCAGTTCTTC	CASSELGLYYNEQFF
NA	TRBV12-3/TRBV12-4	NA	TRBJ2-3	TGTGCCAGCAGTTTAACTAGCCGAGATACGCAGTATTTT	CASSLTSRDTQYF
NA	TRBV5-1	NA	TRBJ1-1	TGCGCCAGCAGCTTTGGGGCCACTGAAGCTTTCTTT	CASSFGATEAFF
TRBD2	TRBV7-2	NA	TRBJ2-7	TGTGCCAGCAGCTTTGGCGGGGGGGACTACGAGCAGTACTTC	CASSFGGGDYEQYF
NA	TRBV7-9	NA	TRBJ1-5	TGTGCCAGCAGCCCGGTCCACCCTCAGCCCCAGCATTTT	CASSPVHPQPQHF
NA	TRBV5-1	NA	TRBJ1-3	TGCGCCAGCAGCCCGGGGTCTAACTCTGGAAACACCATATATTTT	CASSPGSNSGNTIYF
NA	TRBV2	NA	TRBJ2-4	TGTGCCAGCAGTGAGGGACTGTCCCCAGGGGGAAACATTCAGTACTTC	CASSEGLSPGGNIQYF
NA	TRBV6-2/TRBV6-3	NA	TRBJ2-7	TGTGCCAGCAGTTACTTTGCGGCGGCCCTGGACTACGAGCAGTACTTC	CASSYFAAALDYEQYF
NA	TRBV7-9	NA	TRBJ2-3	TGTGCCAGCAGCCCCCCTAGGTCTAAGGCGGATACGCAGTATTTT	CASSPPRSKADTQYF
TRBD1	TRBV10-3	NA	TRBJ1-2	TGTGCCATCAGTGAGTCGACACAGGGGGAGAATGGCTACACCTTC	CAISESTQGENGYTF
TRBD2	TRBV6-5	NA	TRBJ2-7	TGTGCCAGCAGTTGGGGACTAGCGGGATACGAGCAGTACTTC	CASSWGLAGYEQYF
NA	TRBV6-4	NA	TRBJ2-6	TGTGCCAGCAGTGCTAAGTCTGGGGCCAACGTCCTGACTTTC	CASSAKSGANVLTF
TRBD2	TRBV3-1/TRBV3-2	NA	TRBJ2-1	TGTGCCAGCAGCCAAGACCGAGGGGGTAGCGGGAGGGCCAATAATGAGCAGTTCTTC	CASSQDRGGSGRANNEQFF